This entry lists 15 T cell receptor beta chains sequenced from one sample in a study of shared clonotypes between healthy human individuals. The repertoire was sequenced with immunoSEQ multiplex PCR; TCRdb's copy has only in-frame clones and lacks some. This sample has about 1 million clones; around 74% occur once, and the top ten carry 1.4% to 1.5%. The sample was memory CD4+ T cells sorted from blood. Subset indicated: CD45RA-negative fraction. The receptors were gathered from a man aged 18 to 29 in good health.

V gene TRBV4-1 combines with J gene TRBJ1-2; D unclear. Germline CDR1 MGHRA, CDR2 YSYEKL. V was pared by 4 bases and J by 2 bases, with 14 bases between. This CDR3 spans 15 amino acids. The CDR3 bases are TGCGCCAGCAGCCTTCCTTCTTTGGGGAACTATGGCTACACCTTC. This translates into CASSLPSLGNYGYTF.

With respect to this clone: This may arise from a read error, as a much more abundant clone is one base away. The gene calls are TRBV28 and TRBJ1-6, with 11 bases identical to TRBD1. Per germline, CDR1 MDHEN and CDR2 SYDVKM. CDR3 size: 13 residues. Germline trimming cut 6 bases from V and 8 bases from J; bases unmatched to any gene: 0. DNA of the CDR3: TGTGCCAGCAGGGGACAGGGGGATTCACCCCTCCACTTT. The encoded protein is CASRGQGDSPLHF.

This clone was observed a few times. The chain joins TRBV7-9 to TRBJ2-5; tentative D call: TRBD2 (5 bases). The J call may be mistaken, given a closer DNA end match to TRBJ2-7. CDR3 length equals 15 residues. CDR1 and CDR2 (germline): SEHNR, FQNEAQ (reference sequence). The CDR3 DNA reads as TGTGCCAGCAGCAGTAAACGGGCGACTAACTACGAGCAGTACTTC. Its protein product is CASSSKRATNYEQYF.

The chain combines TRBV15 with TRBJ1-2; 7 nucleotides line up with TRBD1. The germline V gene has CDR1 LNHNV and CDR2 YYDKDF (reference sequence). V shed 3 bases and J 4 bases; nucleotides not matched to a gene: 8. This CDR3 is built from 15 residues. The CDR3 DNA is TGTGCCACCAGCAGCGACGGGACAGCTCCCTATGGCTACACCTTC. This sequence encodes CATSSDGTAPYGYTF. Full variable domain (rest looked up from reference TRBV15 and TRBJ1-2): DAMVIQNPRYQVTQFGKPVTLSCSQTLNHNVMYWYQQKSSQAPKLLFHYYDKDFNNEADTPDNFQSRRPNTSFCFLDIRSPGLGDTAMYLCATSSDGTAPYGYTFGSGTRLTVV.

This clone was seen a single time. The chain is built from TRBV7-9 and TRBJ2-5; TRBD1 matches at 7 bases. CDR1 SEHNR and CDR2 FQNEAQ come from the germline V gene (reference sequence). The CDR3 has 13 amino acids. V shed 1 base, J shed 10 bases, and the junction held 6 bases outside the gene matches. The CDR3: CASSLDLTGSQYF. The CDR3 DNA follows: TGTGCCAGCAGCTTAGACCTGACAGGGAGCCAGTACTTC. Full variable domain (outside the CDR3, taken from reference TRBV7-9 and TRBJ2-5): DTGVSQNPRHKITKRGQNVTFRCDPISEHNRLYWYRQTLGQGPEFLTYFQNEAQLEKSRLLSDRFSAERPKGSFSTLEIQRTEQGDSAMYLCASSLDLTGSQYFGPGTRLLVL.

The CDR3 region has the DNA TGTGCCAGCAGCTTGAGGGGGGACGGTAGCAATCAGCCCCAGCATTTT. It codes for CASSLRGDGSNQPQHF. This chain uses TRBV7-8 with TRBJ1-5, with a tentative D call TRBD1 (6 bases). Germline CDR1 reads SGHVS; CDR2 reads FQNEAQ. V lost 3 bases and J lost 0, with 12 bases in between. The CDR3 extends over 16 amino acids.

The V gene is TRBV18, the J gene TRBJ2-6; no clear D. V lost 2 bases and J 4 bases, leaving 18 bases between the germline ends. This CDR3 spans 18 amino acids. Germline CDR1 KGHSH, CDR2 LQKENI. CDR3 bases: TGTGCCAGCTCACCAGACAAATACTCACCGAGGGGGGCCAACGTCCTGACTTTC. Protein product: CASSPDKYSPRGANVLTF.

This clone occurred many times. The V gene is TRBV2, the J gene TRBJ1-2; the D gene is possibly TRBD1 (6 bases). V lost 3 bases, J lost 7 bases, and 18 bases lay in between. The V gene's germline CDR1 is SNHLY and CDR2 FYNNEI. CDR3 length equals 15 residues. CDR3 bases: TGTGCCAGCAGTGAGGGAAACAGGGCAACGGGTGGCTACACCTTC. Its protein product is CASSEGNRATGGYTF.

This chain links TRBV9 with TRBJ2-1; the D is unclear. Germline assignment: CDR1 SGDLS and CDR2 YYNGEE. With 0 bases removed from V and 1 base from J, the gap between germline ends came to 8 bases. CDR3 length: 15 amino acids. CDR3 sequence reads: CASSVDVTSYNEQFF. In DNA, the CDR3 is TGTGCCAGCAGCGTAGATGTGACATCCTACAATGAGCAGTTCTTC.

CDR3 nucleotides: TGTGCCAGCAGCGCGACTAGCGGGCCATTAATCGGGGAGCTGTTTTTT. Protein product: CASSATSGPLIGELFF. V gene TRBV7-2 combines with J gene TRBJ2-2; 10 nucleotides match TRBD2. Looked up from germline, CDR1 is SGHTA and CDR2 is FQGNSA. This CDR3 spans 16 amino acids. Trimming cost V 5 bases and J 7 bases; bases outside gene matches: 10.

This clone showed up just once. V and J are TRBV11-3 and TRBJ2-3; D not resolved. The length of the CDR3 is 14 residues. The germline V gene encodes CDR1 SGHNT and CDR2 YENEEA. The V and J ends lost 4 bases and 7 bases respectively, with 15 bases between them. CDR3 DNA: TGTGCCAGCAGCTCGGACGCCGAAATCAATACGCAGTATTTT. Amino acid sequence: CASSSDAEINTQYF.

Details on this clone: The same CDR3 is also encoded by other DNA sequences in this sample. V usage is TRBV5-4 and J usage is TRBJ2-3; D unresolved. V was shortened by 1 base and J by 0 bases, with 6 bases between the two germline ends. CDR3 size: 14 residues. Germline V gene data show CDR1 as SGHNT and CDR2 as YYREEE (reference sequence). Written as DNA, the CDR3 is TGTGCCAGCAGCTTGTCAGGAAGCACAGATACGCAGTATTTT. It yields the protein CASSLSGSTDTQYF.

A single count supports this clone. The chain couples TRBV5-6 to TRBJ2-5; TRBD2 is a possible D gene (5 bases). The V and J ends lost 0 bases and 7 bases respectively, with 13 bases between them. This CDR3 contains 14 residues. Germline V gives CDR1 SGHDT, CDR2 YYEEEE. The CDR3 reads CASSLESGRGTQYF. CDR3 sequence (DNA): TGTGCCAGCAGCTTGGAATCCGGACGGGGGACCCAGTACTTC.

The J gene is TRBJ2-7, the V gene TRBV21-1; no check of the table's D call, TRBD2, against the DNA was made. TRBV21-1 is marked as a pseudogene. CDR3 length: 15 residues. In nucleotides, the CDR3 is TGTGCCAGCAGCAAAGCTACGAGCGGGGTCCACGAGCAGTACTTC. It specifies CASSKATSGVHEQYF.

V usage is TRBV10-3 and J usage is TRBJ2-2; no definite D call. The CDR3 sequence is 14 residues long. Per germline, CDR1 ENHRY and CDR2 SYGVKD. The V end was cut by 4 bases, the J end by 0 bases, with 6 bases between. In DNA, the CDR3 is TGTGCCATCAGTGTTAAGTCGAACACCGGGGAGCTGTTTTTT. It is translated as CAISVKSNTGELFF.